A single sample gave rise to the 15 T cell receptor beta chains below, sequenced in a study of shared clonotypes between healthy human individuals. Data came from immunoSEQ multiplex PCR; TCRdb stores just in-frame clones and leaves some out. Here the sample spans some 800,000 clones, 92% being singletons. Terminally differentiated effector memory CD45RA+ cells were left out of the naive CD8 fraction, which was CD45RO-negative and positively selected for CCR7. The sample taken for sequencing was naive CD8+ T cells sorted from blood. These receptors were taken from a man aged 25-45 years in good health.

The chain uses TRBV7-9 and TRBJ2-1, with TRBD1 matching 11 bases. Per the germline V gene, CDR1 is SEHNR and CDR2 is FQNEAQ (reference sequence). The CDR3 consists of 16 residues. V lost 3 bases, J lost 2 bases, and 3 bases stayed unmatched. Written as DNA, the CDR3 is TGTGCCAGCAGCTTGGACAGGGGGCACACCTACAATGAGCAGTTCTTC. It codes for CASSLDRGHTYNEQFF.

About this clone: Other DNA sequences within the sample encode an identical CDR3. The chain links TRBV5-1 to TRBJ1-1, with D uncertain. The germline V gene encodes CDR1 SGHRS and CDR2 YFSETQ. Trimming removed 2 bases from V and 1 base from J, with 3 bases in between. The CDR3 contains 12 residues. This chain's CDR3 is CASSFGNTEAFF. In DNA, the CDR3 is TGCGCCAGCAGCTTCGGGAACACTGAAGCTTTCTTT. Variable domain in full (rest from reference TRBV5-1 and TRBJ1-1): KAGVTQTPRYLIKTRGQQVTLSCSPISGHRSVSWYQQTPGQGLQFLFEYFSETQRNKGNFPGRFSGRQFSNSRSEMNVSTLELGDSALYLCASSFGNTEAFFGQGTRLTVV.

About this clone itself: A read error may produce the germline difference seen at one junction end. This chain connects TRBV7-7 to TRBJ2-1; 8 bases line up with TRBD2. This CDR3 is 15 amino acids long. The V gene's germline CDR1 is SSHAT and CDR2 FNYEAQ (reference sequence). Here the CDR3 reads CASSFLAGNHNEQFF. The CDR3 nucleotides are TGTGCTAGCAGCTTCCTAGCGGGCAACCACAATGAGCAGTTCTTC. Together with reference TRBV7-7 and TRBJ2-1, the CDR3 gives the full variable domain: GAGVSQSPRYKVTKRGQDVTLRCDPISSHATLYWYQQALGQGPEFLTYFNYEAQPDKSGLPSDRFSAERPEGSISTLTIQRTEQRDSAMYRCASSFLAGNHNEQFFGPGTRLTVL.

The DNA of the CDR3 is TGTGCCAGCAGTTTCGTTGGCAATCAGCCCCAGCATTTT. Translated, it gives CASSFVGNQPQHF. This chain joins TRBV27 and TRBJ1-5; D gene uncertain. This CDR3 contains 13 residues. In germline, CDR1 is MNHEY, CDR2 SMNVEV (reference sequence). V was trimmed by 3 bases and J by 2 bases, leaving 5 bases between them.

The gene calls are TRBV7-9 and TRBJ2-2; D perhaps matches TRBD2 (5 bases). The germline CDR1 and CDR2 sequences are SEHNR and FQNEAQ (reference sequence). This CDR3 has 17 residues. V shed 7 bases and J shed 0 bases, with 18 bases lying between them. The CDR3 DNA reads TGTGCCAGCAACCGACTGAGGGCAACACCGAACACCGGGGAGCTGTTTTTT. The encoded protein is CASNRLRATPNTGELFF. The full variable domain, its missing parts supplied by reference TRBV7-9 and TRBJ2-2, is DTGVSQNPRHKITKRGQNVTFRCDPISEHNRLYWYRQTLGQGPEFLTYFQNEAQLEKSRLLSDRFSAERPKGSFSTLEIQRTEQGDSAMYLCASNRLRATPNTGELFFGEGSRLTVL.

The chain employs TRBV7-6 and TRBJ1-5; D is undetermined. This CDR3 spans 16 amino acids. In germline, CDR1 is SGHVS, CDR2 FNYEAQ. V lost 0 bases to trimming and J lost 2 bases, with 11 bases between them. The CDR3 sequence: CASSLAEGDGNQPQHF. Written as DNA, the CDR3 is TGTGCCAGCAGCTTAGCGGAGGGAGACGGCAATCAGCCCCAGCATTTT.

This clone occurred once. V is TRBV6-4 and J is TRBJ2-1; D ambiguous. Germline assignment: CDR1 MRHNA and CDR2 SNTAGT. With 9 bases removed from V and 1 base from J, the gap between germline ends came to 16 bases. The CDR3 is 15 amino acids. As DNA, the CDR3 is TGTGCCAGGACCTATTCTCTCTCTTCCTACAATGAGCAGTTCTTC. It specifies CARTYSLSSYNEQFF.

This rearrangement joins TRBV2 to TRBJ2-4; D gene unclear. The CDR3 is 11 amino acids. Germline CDR1 is SNHLY and CDR2 is FYNNEI. V lost 6 bases, J lost 7 bases, and 7 bases lay in between. The CDR3 loop reads CASRGWNIQYF. The CDR3, as DNA: TGTGCCAGCAGGGGGTGGAACATTCAGTACTTC. Drawing the rest from reference TRBV2 and TRBJ2-4, the complete variable domain is EPEVTQTPSHQVTQMGQEVILRCVPISNHLYFYWYRQILGQKVEFLVSFYNNEISEKSEIFDDQFSVERPDGSNFTLKIRSTKLEDSAMYFCASRGWNIQYFGAGTRLSVL.

The chain employs TRBV6-1 and TRBJ1-3; D uncertain. V was cut by 3 bases and J by 4 bases, with 7 bases left in between. The V gene's germline CDR1 is MNHNS and CDR2 SASEGT. There are 13 residues in the CDR3. The CDR3 protein is CASSDWQGNTIYF. CDR3 DNA sequence: TGTGCCAGCAGTGACTGGCAAGGAAACACCATATATTTT.

This clone was observed once. J is TRBJ2-7 and V is TRBV7-9; TRBD1 matches 8 bases. CDR1 SEHNR and CDR2 FQNEAQ come from the germline V gene (reference sequence). The length of the CDR3 is 13 residues. V was pared by 6 bases and J by 1 base, with 2 bases of the junction left unmatched. The CDR3 spells CASRDRDSYEQYF. In DNA form, the CDR3 reads TGTGCCAGCAGGGACAGGGATTCCTACGAGCAGTACTTC.

This clone was observed once. J is TRBJ2-7 and V is TRBV30; TRBD2 matches at 7 bases. V was clipped by 3 bases and J by 6 bases; unmatched bases: 8. Germline V gene lookup returns CDR1 GTSNPN and CDR2 SVGIG (reference sequence). CDR3 length: 13 residues. CDR3 DNA: TGTGCCTGGAGCGAGATGGGGGGGTTCGAGCAGTACTTC. It codes for CAWSEMGGFEQYF.

As DNA, the CDR3 is TGTGCCAGCAGTCGAGGGGGCGTTACCGGGGAGCTGTTTTTT. This gives the protein CASSRGGVTGELFF. The rearrangement joins TRBV6-1 to TRBJ2-2; 7 bases line up with TRBD1. Germline V gene data show CDR1 as MNHNS and CDR2 as SASEGT. J lost 5 bases, V lost 5 bases, and 5 bases had no gene match. This CDR3 contains 14 residues.

This clone occurred a few times. The chain carries TRBV28 and TRBJ2-7; 11 bases agree with TRBD2. Germline V CDR1 and CDR2: MDHEN, SYDVKM. The CDR3 has 15 amino acids. After removal of 6 bases from V and 4 bases from J, the junction contained 8 bases not matched to a gene. The chain's CDR3 is CASRQTSGRGYEQYF. Written as DNA, the CDR3 is TGTGCCAGCAGGCAAACTAGCGGGAGAGGTTACGAGCAGTACTTC.

V gene TRBV29-1 combines with J gene TRBJ2-5; D perhaps matches TRBD2 (5 bases). V was cut by 1 base and J by 2 bases, with 20 bases left in between. Germline V lookup: CDR1 SQVTM, CDR2 ANQGSEA. This CDR3 comprises 17 residues. The CDR3: CSVEVSPRGPDQETQYF. CDR3 DNA: TGCAGCGTTGAAGTCTCGCCCCGCGGGCCAGATCAAGAGACCCAGTACTTC.

The V gene is TRBV7-9, the J gene TRBJ2-5, with 10 bases identical to TRBD2. The junction had 8 bases not matched to a gene; V was cut back by 4 bases and J by 3 bases. This CDR3 region has 16 residues. Germline V gives CDR1 SEHNR, CDR2 FQNEAQ (reference sequence). The CDR3 DNA reads as TGTGCCAGCAGCTCTCTAGCGGGAGTGGACGAAGAGACCCAGTACTTC. Amino acid sequence: CASSSLAGVDEETQYF.